Reported below is one T cell receptor (beta chain). This table comes from immunoSEQ multiplex PCR, and its TCRdb copy is limited to in-frame clones, with some not included. The table has about 190,000 clones, 86% seen once. These data are taken from a study of blood T cell repertoires in COVID-19. This TCR was recovered from a woman between 40 and 50 years old in a cohort exposed to, infected with or recovered from COVID-19 (not recorded which). The sequencing input was PBMCs or T cells enriched from blood (not recorded which).

The CDR3 DNA reads TGTGCCACCTCCCGGGGAAGCTACAATGAGCAGTTCTTC. Translating gives CATSRGSYNEQFF. This chain connects TRBV24-1 to TRBJ2-1, with a possible D match to TRBD2 (5 bases). The CDR3 spans 13 residues. Trimming cost V 9 bases and J 3 bases, with 11 bases left between them. Germline V gene data show CDR1 as KGHDR and CDR2 as SFDVKD.